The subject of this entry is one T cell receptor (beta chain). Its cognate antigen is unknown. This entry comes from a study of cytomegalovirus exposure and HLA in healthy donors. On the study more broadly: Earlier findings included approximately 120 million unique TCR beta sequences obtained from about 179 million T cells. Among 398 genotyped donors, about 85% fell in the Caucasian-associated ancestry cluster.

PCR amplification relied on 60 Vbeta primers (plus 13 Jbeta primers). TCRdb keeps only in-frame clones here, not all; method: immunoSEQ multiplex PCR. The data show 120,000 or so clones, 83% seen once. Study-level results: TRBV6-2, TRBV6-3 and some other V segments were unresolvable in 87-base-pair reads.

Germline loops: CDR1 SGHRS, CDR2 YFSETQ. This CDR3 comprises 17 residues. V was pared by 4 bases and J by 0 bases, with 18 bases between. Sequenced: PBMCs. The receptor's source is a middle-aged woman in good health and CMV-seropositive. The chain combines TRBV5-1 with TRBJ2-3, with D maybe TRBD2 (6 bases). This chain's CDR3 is CASSEGLGSTSTDTQYF. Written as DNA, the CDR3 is TGCGCCAGCAGCGAGGGACTGGGTTCCACTAGCACAGATACGCAGTATTTT.